This T cell receptor beta chain was captured by sequencing in a study of spatial heterogeneity in lung cancer (dated by TCRdb to between 2017 and 2020). A note on the overall study: More beta-chain than alpha-chain transcripts were consistently detected, likely reflecting higher beta-chain transcript abundance. In the raw uncorrected reads, each unique combination of TCR and UMI appeared more than ten times on average. The study quantitatively compared TCR alpha and beta repertoires across multiple tumor regions, matched nontumor lung and blood in non-small cell lung cancer. In tumor regions, TCR transcript counts showed a strong correlation with a T cell transcriptional module score derived from matched bulk RNA-seq. Nonsynonymous mutation counts, determined by whole-exome sequencing of tumor tissue, were related to TCR repertoire features. At surgery, both alpha and beta chains were TCR-sequenced in 220 tumor regions, over 61 matched nontumor lung samples and around 50 PBMC samples.

Overall study results and their limits: The tumor nonsynonymous mutation count correlated with the number of expanded alpha and beta TCRs within the tumor. Estimated TCR-seq coverage of tumor T cells was only roughly 7.3% for alpha chains and around 13% for beta chains. Confirming at a functional level the hypothesis that regional TCRs recognize regional mutations was considered to require additional single-cell paired TCR alpha and beta sequencing. The count of ubiquitous expanded TCRs correlated with the count of ubiquitous nonsynonymous mutations, and the count of regional expanded TCRs correlated with the count of regional nonsynonymous mutations.

The receptor library was made with 5' RACE. Instrument on record: NextSeq 500. The TCR library protocol attached a unique molecular identifier to each TCR cDNA molecule to allow correction of PCR and sequencing errors. Concerning the study's data processing: TCR identification, UMI-based error correction and CDR3 extraction were all carried out with Decombinator tools. Expanded TCRs were defined as those above a frequency of 2 per 1,000, corresponding to the top 1% of the tumor frequency distribution. Expanded tumor TCRs were classed as regional if statistically deemed absent (corrected P<0.05) from at least one tumor region, otherwise ubiquitous. Each repertoire was subsampled 100 times to 5,000 TCRs, after which Renyi diversity was computed with the R vegan package. CDR3 similarity networks were built from amino acid triplet string-kernel similarity, with CDR3s being connected when pairwise similarity was above 0.82. TCRdb applied fastp at Q25 and MiXCR to the public reads, then kept only in-frame beta chains. Rows with a matching CDR3 protein are joined into one entry that keeps the most common DNA and genes. The V and J calls were not made by the authors but by TCRdb's processing. In all, the sample holds roughly 10,000 distinct CDR3 sequences, and about 8.5% of those were seen once. The ten largest account for about 20% of the sample.

V sheds 4 bases and J sheds 3 bases, leaving 13 bases between their ends. The germline V gene yields SGHTA for CDR1 and FQGNSA for CDR2. The CDR3, cysteine through phenylalanine, is 15 amino acids long. Only the CDR3 DNA is retained, 45 bases long and in frame from the first base. This clonotype was recorded many times. Its antigen remains undetermined. No base quality information exists; no much larger clone differs at one position. The sample's time point label, decoded: sample taken at primary tumor resection. The donors were approximately 70 patients from the lung TRACERx cohort who had early-stage, untreated non-small cell lung cancer. For TCR sequencing, whole RNA was extracted from tumor and nontumor lung tissue, or from cryopreserved PBMC samples, and no cell sorting was done. Only patients with enough RNA available from two or more tumor regions were chosen for TCR sequencing. Tumor and adjacent nontumor lung specimens were reviewed by a lung pathologist before selection.

The receptor's source is a male donor with early-stage non-small cell lung cancer. This specimen was lung tumor tissue, taken at surgery. The chain is encoded by TRBV7-2 joined to TRBJ2-4; a tentative D match to TRBD2 spans 6 bases. CDR3 loop: CASSSRDFRKNIQYF. The nucleotide sequence is TGTGCCAGCAGCTCCAGGGACTTTCGCAAAAACATTCAGTACTTC.